This T cell receptor beta chain was recorded in a study of naive and memory T cell subsets. After the first PCR, alpha and beta chain libraries were processed separately. Notes on the study in general: TCR abundance followed a power law differing between naive and memory subsets.

This clonotype occurred once. What it binds is unknown. Two oligonucleotides, mixed equimolar, formed the beta constant-region primer covering TRBC1 and TRBC2. TCRdb re-analysed the UMI-ligation and nested PCR reads in MiXCR, keeping a single row per CDR3 protein. The sample has about 80,000 distinct CDR3 sequences; roughly 14% are singletons. Sequencing was done on a sample of central memory CD4+ T cells from blood. This TCR derives from a human donor in good health.

CDR3 region: CSARDQSGRDTQYF. As DNA, the CDR3 is TGCAGTGCTAGAGATCAGAGCGGGAGAGATACGCAGTATTTT. The chain carries TRBV20-1 and TRBJ2-3; TRBD2 aligns across 8 bases. Losses at the gene ends were 0 bases for V and 5 bases for J; bases not matched to a gene: 4. This CDR3 is 14 amino acids long. Germline V gene sequence: CDR1 DFQATT, CDR2 SNEGSKA (reference sequence).